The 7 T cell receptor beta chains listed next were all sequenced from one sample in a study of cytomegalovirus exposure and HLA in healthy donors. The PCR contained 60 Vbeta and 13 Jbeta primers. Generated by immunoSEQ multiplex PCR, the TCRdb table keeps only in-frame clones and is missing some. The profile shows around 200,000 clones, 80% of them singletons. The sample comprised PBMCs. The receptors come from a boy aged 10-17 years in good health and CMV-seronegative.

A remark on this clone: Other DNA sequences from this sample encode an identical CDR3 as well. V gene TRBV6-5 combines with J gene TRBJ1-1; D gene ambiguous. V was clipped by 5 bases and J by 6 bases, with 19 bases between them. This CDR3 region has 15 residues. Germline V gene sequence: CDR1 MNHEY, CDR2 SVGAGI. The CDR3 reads CASSHLFLTRPEAFF. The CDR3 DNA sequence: TGTGCCAGCAGTCACCTCTTCCTCACGCGCCCTGAAGCTTTCTTT.

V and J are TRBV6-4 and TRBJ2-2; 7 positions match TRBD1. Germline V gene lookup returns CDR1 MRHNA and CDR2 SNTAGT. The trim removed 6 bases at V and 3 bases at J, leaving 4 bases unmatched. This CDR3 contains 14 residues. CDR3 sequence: CASSRQGDTGELFF. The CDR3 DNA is TGTGCCAGCAGCCGACAGGGTGACACCGGGGAGCTGTTTTTT.

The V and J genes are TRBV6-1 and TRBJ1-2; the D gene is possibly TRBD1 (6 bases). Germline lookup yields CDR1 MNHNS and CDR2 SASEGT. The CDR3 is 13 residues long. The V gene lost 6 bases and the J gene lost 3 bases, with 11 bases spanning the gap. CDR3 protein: CASREGGDYGYTF. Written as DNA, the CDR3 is TGTGCCAGCAGGGAGGGGGGGGACTATGGCTACACCTTC.

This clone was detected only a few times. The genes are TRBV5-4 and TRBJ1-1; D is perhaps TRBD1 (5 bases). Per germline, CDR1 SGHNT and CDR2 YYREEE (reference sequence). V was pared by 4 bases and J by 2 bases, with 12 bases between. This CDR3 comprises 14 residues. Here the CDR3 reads CASSPRQTNTEAFF. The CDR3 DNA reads TGTGCCAGCAGCCCCAGACAGACCAACACTGAAGCTTTCTTT.

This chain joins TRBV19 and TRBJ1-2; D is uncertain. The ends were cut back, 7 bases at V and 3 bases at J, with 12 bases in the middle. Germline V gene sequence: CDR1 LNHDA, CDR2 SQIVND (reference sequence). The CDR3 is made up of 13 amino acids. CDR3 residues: CASKRSDDYGYTF. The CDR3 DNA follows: TGTGCCAGTAAGCGGTCCGACGACTATGGCTACACCTTC.

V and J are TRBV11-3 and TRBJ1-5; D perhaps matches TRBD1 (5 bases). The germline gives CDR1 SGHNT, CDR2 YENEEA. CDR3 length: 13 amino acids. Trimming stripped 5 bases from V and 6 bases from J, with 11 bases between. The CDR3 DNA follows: TGTGCCAGCAGCCCGGGGGGAGGTCAGCCCCAGCATTTT. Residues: CASSPGGGQPQHF.

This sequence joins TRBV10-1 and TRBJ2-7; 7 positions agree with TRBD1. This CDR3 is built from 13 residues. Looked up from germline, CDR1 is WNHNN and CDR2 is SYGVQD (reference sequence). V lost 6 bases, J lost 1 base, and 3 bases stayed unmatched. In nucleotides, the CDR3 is TGCGCCAGCAGCCGGACAGGATCCTACGAGCAGTACTTC. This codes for CASSRTGSYEQYF.